Listed below are T cell receptor beta chains from one sample, sequenced in a study of blood T cell repertoires in COVID-19. Measured with immunoSEQ multiplex PCR; TCRdb has only the in-frame clones, and not every one. The sample comprises about 79,000 clones, 80% to 90% of which are singletons, and 14% rests with the top ten. Sequencing was carried out using peripheral blood. The receptors were gathered from a man aged 65-85 years with active or convalescent COVID-19. Each CDR3 is given with its conserved first and last residue. A D gene is named only where the DNA matches it firmly. For some rows the clone size is stated as once, few or many, or as a class when expanded; others skip it.

>TRBD1|TRBV6-5|-|TRBJ1-1|15
CASRRDRTMNTEAFF
TGTGCCAGCAGGCGGGACAGAACAATGAACACTGAAGCTTTCTTT
>-|TRBV5-1|-|TRBJ1-3|12
CASSLQGNTIYF
TGCGCCAGCAGCTTACAGGGAAACACCATATATTTT
>-|TRBV3-1/TRBV3-2|-|TRBJ2-7|15
CASSSTQGRRYEQYF
TGTGCCAGCAGCTCGACTCAGGGTAGAAGGTACGAGCAGTACTTC
>-|TRBV28|-|TRBJ1-5|18
CASSPPRLGGEGNQPQHF
TGTGCCAGCAGCCCTCCCCGGCTGGGAGGGGAGGGCAATCAGCCCCAGCATTTT
>-|TRBV12-3/TRBV12-4|-|TRBJ1-5|13
CASSFGGWQPQHF
TGTGCCAGCAGTTTTGGGGGGTGGCAGCCCCAGCATTTT
>-|TRBV28|-|TRBJ2-5|16
CASSLIGQPDQETQYF
TGTGCCAGCAGTTTAATCGGACAGCCGGACCAAGAGACCCAGTACTTC
>-|TRBV27|-|TRBJ1-5|15
CASSNNRNSNQPQHF
TGTGCCAGCAGCAACAACAGGAATAGCAATCAGCCCCAGCATTTT
>TRBD2|TRBV6-5|-|TRBJ2-1|15
CASSPGLAGVNEQFF
TGTGCCAGCAGCCCCGGACTAGCGGGAGTCAATGAGCAGTTCTTC
>-|TRBV29-1|-|TRBJ2-5|12
CSVRQAAETQYF
TGCAGCGTCCGCCAGGCCGCGGAGACCCAGTACTTC
>-|TRBV6-6|-|TRBJ1-5|12
CASSPGSGPQHF
TGTGCCAGCAGTCCGGGGTCGGGGCCCCAGCATTTT
>TRBD1|TRBV7-6|-|TRBJ2-1|15
CASSLGTGAGNEQFF
TGTGCCAGCAGCTTAGGGACAGGGGCGGGCAATGAGCAGTTCTTC
>-|TRBV9|-|TRBJ2-3|18
CASSPRSSTTTLTDTQYF
TGTGCCAGCAGCCCAAGGTCGTCAACTACGACTCTCACAGATACGCAGTATTTT
>-|TRBV7-9|-|TRBJ1-2|12
CASSTGNYGYTF
TGTGCCAGCAGTACAGGGAACTATGGCTACACCTTC
>-|TRBV5-1|-|TRBJ2-2|15
CASSPGQPNTGELFF
TGCGCCAGCAGCCCTGGACAGCCGAACACCGGGGAGCTGTTTTTT
>TRBD1|TRBV5-1|-|TRBJ1-2|14
CASSLTTDRVGYTF
TGCGCCAGCAGCTTGACTACCGACAGGGTTGGCTACACCTTC
>-|TRBV28|-|TRBJ1-2|14
CASRLYTSNYGYTF
TGTGCCAGCAGACTATACACCTCTAACTATGGCTACACCTTC
>TRBD1|TRBV5-1|once|TRBJ2-7|14
CASSTGGASYEQYF
TGCGCCAGCAGCACAGGGGGCGCTTCCTACGAGCAGTACTTC
>-|TRBV5-1|-|TRBJ2-1|14
CASSLEGRAHEQFF
TGCGCCAGCAGCTTGGAAGGCAGGGCCCATGAGCAGTTCTTC
>-|TRBV27|-|TRBJ2-1|17
CASGFRDSNIIYNEQFF
TGTGCCAGCGGATTTAGGGACTCCAATATTATCTACAATGAGCAGTTCTTC
>-|TRBV19|-|TRBJ1-5|12
CARDPGGQPQHF
TGTGCCAGAGACCCGGGGGGTCAGCCCCAGCATTTT
>-|TRBV6-5|-|TRBJ2-1|15
CASSSNNYLGNEQFF
TGTGCCAGCAGTTCCAACAACTATCTTGGCAATGAGCAGTTCTTC
>-|TRBV9|-|TRBJ2-3|12
CASSVAEDTQYF
TGTGCCAGCAGCGTAGCAGAAGATACGCAGTATTTT
>TRBD1|TRBV30|-|TRBJ1-1|13
CAWNRGWDTEAFF
TGTGCCTGGAACAGGGGGTGGGACACTGAAGCTTTCTTT
>-|TRBV29-1|-|TRBJ2-5|10
CSAKQETQYF
TGCAGCGCTAAACAAGAGACCCAGTACTTC
>-|TRBV5-5|-|TRBJ2-7|15
CASSFGASDYYEQYF
TGTGCCAGCAGCTTCGGGGCTAGCGATTACTACGAGCAGTACTTC
>-|TRBV6-5|-|TRBJ1-1|12
CASKRVDTEAFF
TGTGCCAGCAAGAGGGTGGACACTGAAGCTTTCTTT
>-|TRBV7-2|-|TRBJ1-3|12
CASSLVQNTIYF
TGTGCCAGCAGCTTAGTACAGAACACCATATATTTT
>TRBD2|TRBV5-1|-|TRBJ2-3|16
CASSLGASGRTDTQYF
TGCGCCAGCAGCTTGGGGGCTAGCGGGAGGACAGATACGCAGTATTTT
>TRBD1|TRBV27|-|TRBJ1-1|13
CASSPSTGVKAFF
TGTGCCAGCAGCCCTTCGACAGGGGTAAAAGCTTTCTTT
>TRBD2|TRBV11-2|once|TRBJ2-2|16
CASSPFSGSLAGELFF
TGTGCCAGCAGCCCGTTTAGCGGGAGTTTGGCCGGGGAGCTGTTTTTT
>TRBD1|TRBV30|-|TRBJ1-5|14
CAWSRDRGYQPQHF
TGTGCCTGGAGCCGGGACAGGGGTTACCAGCCCCAGCATTTT
>-|TRBV7-3|-|TRBJ2-3|16
CASSGGSGSSGDTQYF
TGTGCCAGCTCCGGGGGAAGTGGGAGCTCGGGAGATACGCAGTATTTT
>-|TRBV7-3|-|TRBJ2-1|16
CASSLTGDRGGGEQFF
TGTGCCAGCAGCTTAACGGGAGACAGGGGAGGGGGTGAGCAGTTCTTC
>-|TRBV9|-|TRBJ2-1|16
CASSAHGTPSSNEQFF
TGTGCCAGCAGCGCCCACGGGACACCAAGTAGCAATGAGCAGTTCTTC
>-|TRBV19|-|TRBJ1-4|17
CASSISPRPATNEKLFF
TGTGCCAGTAGTATATCCCCCCGCCCAGCGACTAATGAAAAACTGTTTTTT
>-|TRBV2|-|TRBJ1-5|15
CASSEEGQGNQPQHF
TGTGCCAGCAGTGAAGAGGGGCAGGGCAATCAGCCCCAGCATTTT
>-|TRBV12-3/TRBV12-4|-|TRBJ1-2|12
CASSVPGRGYTF
TGTGCCAGCAGTGTCCCCGGGAGGGGCTACACCTTC
>-|TRBV27|-|TRBJ2-7|12
CASSLSSYEQYF
TGTGCCAGCAGTCTCAGCTCCTACGAGCAGTACTTC
>-|TRBV6-5|-|TRBJ2-3|15
CASSYSRETIYTQYF
TGTGCCAGCAGTTACTCCCGGGAGACCATTTATACGCAGTATTTT
>-|TRBV28|-|TRBJ1-5|14
CASSWGGVAQPQHF
TGTGCCAGCAGTTGGGGGGGGGTAGCTCAGCCCCAGCATTTT
>-|TRBV29-1|-|TRBJ2-2|12
CSVEQVPGELFF
TGCAGCGTTGAACAGGTCCCCGGGGAGCTGTTTTTT
>TRBD1|TRBV29-1|few|TRBJ1-2|16
CSVGNPDRVGAYGYTF
TGCAGCGTAGGAAATCCGGACAGGGTGGGGGCCTATGGCTACACCTTC
>TRBD2|TRBV2|few|TRBJ2-7|15
CASSLTTLAGYEQYF
TGTGCCAGCAGTCTCACTACCCTAGCGGGCTACGAGCAGTACTTC
>-|TRBV28|-|TRBJ2-2|16
CASSLGGRDPPGELFF
TGTGCCAGCAGCCTAGGGGGGAGGGACCCTCCCGGGGAGCTGTTTTTT
>-|TRBV30|-|TRBJ1-5|14
CAWSSQTGNQPQHF
TGTGCCTGGAGTAGCCAAACAGGGAATCAGCCCCAGCATTTT
>-|TRBV30|-|TRBJ1-5|15
CAWSVAGSSNQPQHF
TGTGCCTGGAGTGTGGCGGGGAGCAGCAATCAGCCCCAGCATTTT
>-|TRBV6-2/TRBV6-3|-|TRBJ1-1|15
CASSDRWEGLSLAFF
TGTGCCAGCAGCGACCGTTGGGAGGGATTATCTTTAGCTTTCTTT
>-|TRBV19|-|TRBJ2-7|16
CASSISAGQRNYEQYF
TGTGCCAGTAGTATTTCGGCGGGACAGCGTAATTACGAGCAGTACTTC
>-|TRBV10-3|-|TRBJ1-2|13
CAISFRDGDGYTF
TGTGCCATCAGTTTCAGGGATGGGGATGGCTACACCTTC
>TRBD1|TRBV10-3|-|TRBJ1-1|17
CAISIYSRQGLDTEAFF
TGTGCCATCAGCATTTACAGTAGACAGGGCTTGGACACTGAAGCTTTCTTT